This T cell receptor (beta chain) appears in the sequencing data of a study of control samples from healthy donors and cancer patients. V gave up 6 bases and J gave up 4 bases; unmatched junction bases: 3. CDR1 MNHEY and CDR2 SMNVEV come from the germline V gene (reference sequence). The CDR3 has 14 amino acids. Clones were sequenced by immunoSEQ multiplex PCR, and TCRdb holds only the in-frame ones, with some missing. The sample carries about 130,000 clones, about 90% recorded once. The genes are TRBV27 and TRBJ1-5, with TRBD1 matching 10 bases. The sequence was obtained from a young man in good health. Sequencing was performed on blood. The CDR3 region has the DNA TGTGCCAGCAGACAGGGACAGGGGAATCAGCCCCAGCATTTT. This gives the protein CASRQGQGNQPQHF.